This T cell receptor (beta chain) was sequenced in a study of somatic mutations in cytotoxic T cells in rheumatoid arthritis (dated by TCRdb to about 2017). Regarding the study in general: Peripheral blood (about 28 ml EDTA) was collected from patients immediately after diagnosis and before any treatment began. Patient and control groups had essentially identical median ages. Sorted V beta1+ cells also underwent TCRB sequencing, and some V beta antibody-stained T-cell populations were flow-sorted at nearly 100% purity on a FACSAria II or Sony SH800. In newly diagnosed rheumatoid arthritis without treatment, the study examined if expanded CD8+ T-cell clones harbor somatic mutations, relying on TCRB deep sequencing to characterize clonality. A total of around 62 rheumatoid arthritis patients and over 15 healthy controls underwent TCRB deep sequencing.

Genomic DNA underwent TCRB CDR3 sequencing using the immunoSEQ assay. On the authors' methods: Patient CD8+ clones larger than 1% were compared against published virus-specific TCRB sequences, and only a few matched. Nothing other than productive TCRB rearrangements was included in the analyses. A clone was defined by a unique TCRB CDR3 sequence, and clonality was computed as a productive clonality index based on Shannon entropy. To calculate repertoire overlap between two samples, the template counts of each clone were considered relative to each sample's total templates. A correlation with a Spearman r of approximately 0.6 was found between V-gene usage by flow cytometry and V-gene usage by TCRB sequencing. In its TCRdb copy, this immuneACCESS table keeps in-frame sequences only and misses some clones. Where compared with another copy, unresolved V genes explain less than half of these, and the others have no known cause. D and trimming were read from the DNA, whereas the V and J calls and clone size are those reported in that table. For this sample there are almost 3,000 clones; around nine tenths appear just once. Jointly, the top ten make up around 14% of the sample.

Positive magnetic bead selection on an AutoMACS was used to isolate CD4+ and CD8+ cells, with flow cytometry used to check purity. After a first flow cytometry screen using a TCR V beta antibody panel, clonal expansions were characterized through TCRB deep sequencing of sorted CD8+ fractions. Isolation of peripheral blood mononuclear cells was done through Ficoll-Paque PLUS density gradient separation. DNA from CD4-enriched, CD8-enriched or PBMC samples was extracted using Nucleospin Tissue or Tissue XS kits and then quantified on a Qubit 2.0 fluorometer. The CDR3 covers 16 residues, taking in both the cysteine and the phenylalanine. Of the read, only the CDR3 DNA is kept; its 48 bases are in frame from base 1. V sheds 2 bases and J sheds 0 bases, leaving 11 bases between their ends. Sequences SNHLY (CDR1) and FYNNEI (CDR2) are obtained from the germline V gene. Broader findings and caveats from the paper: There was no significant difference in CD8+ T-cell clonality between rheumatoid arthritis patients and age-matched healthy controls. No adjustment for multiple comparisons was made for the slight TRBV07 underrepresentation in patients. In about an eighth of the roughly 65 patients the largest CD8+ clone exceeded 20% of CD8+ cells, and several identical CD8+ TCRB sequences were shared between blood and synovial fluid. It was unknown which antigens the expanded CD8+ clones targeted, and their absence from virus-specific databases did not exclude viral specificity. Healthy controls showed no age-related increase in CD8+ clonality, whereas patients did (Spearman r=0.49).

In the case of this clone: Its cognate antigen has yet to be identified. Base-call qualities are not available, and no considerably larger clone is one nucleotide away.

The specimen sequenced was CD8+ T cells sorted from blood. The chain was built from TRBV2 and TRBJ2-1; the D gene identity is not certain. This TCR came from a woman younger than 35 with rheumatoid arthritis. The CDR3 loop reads CASSEIGQNSYNEQFF. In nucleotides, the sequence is TGTGCCAGCAGTGAAATTGGGCAGAACTCCTACAATGAGCAGTTCTTC.